The 30 T cell receptor beta chains below all came from one sample that was sequenced in a study of OX40 agonist ivuxolimab in advanced cancers. The table came from immunoSEQ multiplex PCR; TCRdb's copy has only in-frame clones and leaves some out. The sample carries some 64,000 clones, approximately 88% recorded once. Sequenced here: CD4+ or CD8+ T cells sorted from blood, sampled in a trial of the OX40 agonist ivuxolimab. These TCRs come from an adult with an advanced solid tumor such as melanoma, head and neck, liver or kidney cancer.

This clone was counted a few times. The chain couples TRBV6-5 to TRBJ1-2; D may be TRBD1 (6 bases). The germline CDR1 and CDR2 sequences are MNHEY and SVGAGI. This CDR3 is built from 13 residues. V was shortened by 6 bases and J by 8 bases, with 16 bases between the two germline ends. The CDR3 reads CASRTAGAGGYTF. CDR3 DNA sequence: TGTGCCAGCAGGACTGCGGGGGCTGGAGGCTACACCTTC.

The chain couples TRBV9 to TRBJ1-5; 12 bases fit TRBD1. The CDR3 contains 15 residues. V shed 3 bases and J 6 bases; nucleotides not matched to a gene: 4. Germline V lookup: CDR1 SGDLS, CDR2 YYNGEE. This CDR3 is CASSAGTGGSQPQHF. Written as DNA, the CDR3 is TGTGCCAGCAGCGCCGGGACAGGGGGCAGTCAGCCCCAGCATTTT.

V and J are TRBV9 and TRBJ2-5, with TRBD1 as a possible D gene (6 bases). With 4 bases removed from V and 2 bases from J, the gap between germline ends came to 15 bases. This CDR3 spans 15 amino acids. Germline V CDR1 and CDR2: SGDLS, YYNGEE. Written as DNA, the CDR3 is TGTGCCAGCAGCCCACAGACAAGGGGGCAAGAGACCCAGTACTTC. It specifies CASSPQTRGQETQYF.

The genes are TRBV5-1 and TRBJ2-1; perhaps TRBD2 as D (6 bases). Germline CDR1 and CDR2: SGHRS and YFSETQ. The ends were cut back, 4 bases at V and 3 bases at J, with 17 bases in the middle. This CDR3 comprises 16 residues. CDR3 amino acids: CASSAGGGIYYNEQFF. The CDR3 bases are TGCGCCAGCAGCGCGGGCGGCGGGATTTACTACAATGAGCAGTTCTTC.

This rearrangement joins TRBV6-4 to TRBJ2-7; 10 nucleotides match TRBD1. V shed 5 bases and J 1 base; nucleotides not matched to a gene: 2. There are 14 residues in the CDR3. In germline, CDR1 is MRHNA, CDR2 SNTAGT. The CDR3 nucleotides read TGTGCCAGCAGTAGACAGGGGGCGTCCTACGAGCAGTACTTC. Protein product: CASSRQGASYEQYF.

This rearrangement joins TRBV18 to TRBJ2-1; 10 positions agree with TRBD2. With V trimmed by 0 bases and J by 4 bases, 12 bases remained unmatched. CDR1 KGHSH and CDR2 LQKENI come from the germline V gene. The CDR3 is 19 residues long. Written as DNA, the CDR3 is TGTGCCAGCTCACCACCAAGTCTAGCGGGGGTCCAGTCTTACAATGAGCAGTTCTTC. The encoded protein is CASSPPSLAGVQSYNEQFF.

The rearrangement joins TRBV11-3 to TRBJ2-1; D gene uncertain. V lost 2 bases and J lost 4, with 6 bases in between. The CDR3 is 13 residues long. Looked up from germline, CDR1 is SGHNT and CDR2 is YENEEA. The CDR3 spells CASSLNGYNEQFF. The CDR3 DNA reads TGTGCCAGCAGCTTAAATGGTTACAATGAGCAGTTCTTC.

This clone was observed once. The rearrangement uses TRBV19 and TRBJ2-7; 7 nucleotides line up with TRBD1. CDR1 and CDR2 from the germline V gene are LNHDA and SQIVND (reference sequence). V lost 6 bases and J lost 0; bases outside the gene matches: 8. There are 15 residues in the CDR3. In nucleotides, the CDR3 is TGTGCCAGTAGCACCACAGGGGACAGCTCCTACGAGCAGTACTTC. Residues: CASSTTGDSSYEQYF.

The gene calls are TRBV5-1 and TRBJ1-1; a weak D match, TRBD1 (5 bases). The CDR3 sequence is 13 residues long. Trimming left V 3 bases short and J 7 bases short, with 13 bases between. Germline values: CDR1 SGHRS, CDR2 YFSETQ. The CDR3 DNA sequence: TGCGCCAGCAGCTACAACCGGGACGGTGAAGCTTTCTTT. Amino acid sequence: CASSYNRDGEAFF.

The chain uses TRBV28 and TRBJ1-5; a possible D gene is TRBD1 (5 bases). The germline V gene has CDR1 MDHEN and CDR2 SYDVKM. With 7 bases removed from V and 6 bases from J, the gap between germline ends came to 10 bases. This CDR3 comprises 12 residues. In DNA form, the CDR3 reads TGTGCCAGCACGGGGGGTCTTCAGCCCCAGCATTTT. This codes for CASTGGLQPQHF.

The rearrangement uses TRBV18 and TRBJ2-1, with 15 bases lining up with TRBD2. The CDR3 extends over 15 amino acids. CDR1 and CDR2 from the germline V gene are KGHSH and LQKENI. With 3 bases clipped from V and 11 bases from J, the junction kept 5 bases outside the gene matches. The CDR3 protein is CASSPGLAGGPQQFF. In DNA form, the CDR3 reads TGTGCCAGCTCACCTGGACTAGCGGGAGGGCCTCAGCAGTTCTTC.

The rearrangement joins TRBV10-1 to TRBJ2-1, with 9 bases identical to TRBD1. The CDR3 is 15 residues long. Trimming cost V 6 bases and J 8 bases; bases outside gene matches: 11. Germline V gene lookup returns CDR1 WNHNN and CDR2 SYGVQD (reference sequence). CDR3 amino acids: CASSAGQGTSDEQFF. CDR3 in DNA: TGCGCCAGCAGCGCCGGACAGGGGACCTCGGATGAGCAGTTCTTC.

The CDR3 loop is CASSLGGTGELFF. CDR3 nucleotide sequence: TGTGCCAGCAGCCTTGGTGGGACCGGGGAGCTGTTTTTT. The chain carries TRBV7-8 and TRBJ2-2; unclear D gene. Looked up from germline, CDR1 is SGHVS and CDR2 is FQNEAQ. V lost 5 bases and J 5 bases, leaving 9 bases between the germline ends. The CDR3 runs to 13 residues.

This chain connects TRBV5-6 to TRBJ1-5; TRBD1 matches 9 bases. The CDR3 is made up of 16 amino acids. CDR1 and CDR2 from the germline V gene are SGHDT and YYEEEE. With 7 bases clipped from V and 0 bases from J, the junction kept 8 bases outside the gene matches. Written as DNA, the CDR3 is TGTGCCAGCTTCCGGACAGGGGAGGGTAGCAATCAGCCCCAGCATTTT. This sequence encodes CASFRTGEGSNQPQHF.

By proportion, this clone is medium-sized (0.01 to 0.1%). This chain uses TRBV19 with TRBJ1-5; 9 bases align to TRBD1. The germline V gene has CDR1 LNHDA and CDR2 SQIVND (reference sequence). J was trimmed by 3 bases and V by 4 bases; bases with no gene match: 7. The CDR3 sequence is 16 residues long. This chain's CDR3 is CASSKEGTGNNQPQHF. The CDR3 DNA sequence: TGTGCCAGTAGTAAAGAAGGGACAGGGAACAATCAGCCCCAGCATTTT.

The rearrangement links TRBV6-5 to TRBJ2-7; D unclear. V was cut by 4 bases and J by 0 bases, with 13 bases left in between. CDR3 length: 15 residues. Germline-derived CDR1 and CDR2 are MNHEY and SVGAGI. The CDR3 spells CASSSPRAASYEQYF. As DNA, the CDR3 is TGTGCCAGCAGTTCCCCCCGGGCCGCCTCCTACGAGCAGTACTTC.

The chain recombines TRBV5-1 with TRBJ1-2; 7 nucleotides agree with TRBD1. The germline V gene has CDR1 SGHRS and CDR2 YFSETQ. The CDR3 extends over 14 amino acids. The J segment lost 3 bases and the V segment lost 4 bases, leaving 6 bases of the junction unmatched. The CDR3 DNA sequence: TGCGCCAGCAGCAGACAGGGAGATGACTATGGCTACACCTTC. It is translated as CASSRQGDDYGYTF.

CDR3: CASSTGTENGKLFF. DNA of the CDR3: TGTGCCAGCAGTACCGGGACAGAGAACGGAAAACTGTTTTTT. The chain joins TRBV28 to TRBJ1-4; 7 bases line up with TRBD1. Trimming took 5 bases from V and 10 from J; bases not matched to a gene: 10. Per germline, CDR1 MDHEN and CDR2 SYDVKM. The CDR3 sequence is 14 residues long.

The chain couples TRBV10-2 to TRBJ2-1; 10 positions agree with TRBD2. The CDR3 loop spans 15 amino acids. Germline CDR1 is WSHSY and CDR2 is SAAADI. V trimming: 5 bases; J trimming: 7 bases; junction bases outside the gene matches: 8. The CDR3 sequence: CASSLSGRGANEQFF. As DNA, the CDR3 is TGCGCCAGCAGTTTGAGCGGGAGGGGCGCGAATGAGCAGTTCTTC.

The chain joins TRBV30 to TRBJ2-1; the D gene could be TRBD1 or TRBD2 (5 bases each). Trimming stripped 5 bases from V and 3 bases from J, with 17 bases between. CDR3 length equals 15 residues. Germline V CDR1 and CDR2: GTSNPN, SVGIG (reference sequence). The CDR3 reads CAWHPSGAGYNEQFF. The CDR3 DNA is TGTGCCTGGCACCCATCCGGGGCGGGCTACAATGAGCAGTTCTTC.

The CDR3 sequence is CAWSVGTGGSRSQYF. In nucleotides, the CDR3 is TGTGCCTGGAGTGTTGGGACAGGGGGGTCAAGGTCCCAGTACTTC. The rearrangement uses TRBV30 and TRBJ2-5; 11 bases are a match to TRBD1. The germline V gene encodes CDR1 GTSNPN and CDR2 SVGIG (reference sequence). V was clipped by 0 bases and J by 9 bases; unmatched bases: 9. The CDR3 sequence is 15 residues long.

V and J are TRBV7-2 and TRBJ1-2, with D hard to call. This CDR3 spans 17 amino acids. V was trimmed by 1 base and J by 1 base, leaving 16 bases between them. The germline gives CDR1 SGHTA, CDR2 FQGNSA. CDR3: CASSLDPGNRGNYGYTF. Here the CDR3 DNA reads TGTGCCAGCAGCTTAGACCCGGGCAACCGGGGTAACTATGGCTACACCTTC.

This chain joins TRBV28 and TRBJ1-2; D may be TRBD1 (5 bases). V was trimmed by 7 bases and J by 7 bases, leaving 22 bases between them. The CDR3 extends over 15 amino acids. CDR1 MDHEN and CDR2 SYDVKM come from the germline V gene. The CDR3 coding sequence is TGTGCCAGCAACCCTGGGGGATTGGGGGAGGTTGGCTACACCTTC. Protein: CASNPGGLGEVGYTF.

The V call is TRBV2, the J call TRBJ2-3, with D perhaps TRBD1 (5 bases). The V gene lost 3 bases and the J gene lost 6 bases, with 10 bases spanning the gap. The germline CDR1 and CDR2 sequences are SNHLY and FYNNEI. The CDR3 sequence is 13 residues long. The CDR3 sequence: CASSDMGPDTQYF. The CDR3 nucleotides are TGTGCCAGCAGTGATATGGGGCCGGATACGCAGTATTTT.

Concerning this clone: The sample has other DNA sequences that encode this CDR3 too. V usage is TRBV7-3 and J usage is TRBJ2-2; 10 bases align to TRBD1. The CDR3 extends over 16 amino acids. Germline lookup yields CDR1 SGHTA and CDR2 FQGTGA. Trimming removed 5 bases from V and 0 bases from J; junction bases left unmatched: 3. The CDR3 DNA reads as TGTGCCAGCAGCCTGACAGGGGGCGCGAACACCGGGGAGCTGTTTTTT. Its translation: CASSLTGGANTGELFF.

The chain couples TRBV5-1 to TRBJ1-6; D remains unclear. The CDR3 covers 14 residues. Germline V gene data show CDR1 as SGHRS and CDR2 as YFSETQ. Deletions cut 2 bases from V and 7 bases from J, with 10 bases between. The CDR3 DNA reads TGCGCCAGCAGCTTAGGGTCCCCGAATTCACCCCTCCACTTT. This codes for CASSLGSPNSPLHF.

The chain employs TRBV10-3 and TRBJ2-5; tentatively, D is TRBD1 or TRBD2 (5 bases each). There are 15 residues in the CDR3. The V and J ends lost 5 bases and 4 bases respectively, with 17 bases between them. Germline CDR1 ENHRY, CDR2 SYGVKD. The CDR3 region has the DNA TGTGCCATCAGTCCCCCGGGCCGTGGGGGAGAGACCCAGTACTTC. It translates to CAISPPGRGGETQYF.

The chain links TRBV9 to TRBJ2-5; D is ambiguous. V lost 4 bases to trimming and J lost 4 bases, with 14 bases between them. CDR1 SGDLS and CDR2 YYNGEE come from the germline V gene. CDR3 length: 14 residues. CDR3 DNA: TGTGCCAGCAGCCCACGACCTAACCTAGAGACCCAGTACTTC. Residues: CASSPRPNLETQYF.

This chain joins TRBV11-3 and TRBJ2-2; D gene ambiguous. V lost 2 bases and J lost 0, with 13 bases in between. Germline V lookup: CDR1 SGHNT, CDR2 YENEEA. CDR3 length: 17 amino acids. The DNA for the CDR3 is TGTGCCAGCAGCTTAAGTTTGGGCCGGACGAACACCGGGGAGCTGTTTTTT. Translating gives CASSLSLGRTNTGELFF.

This clone was recorded only once. The genes are TRBV2 and TRBJ2-2; D not certain. Germline V CDR1 and CDR2: SNHLY, FYNNEI. There are 13 residues in the CDR3. V gave up 6 bases and J gave up 1 base, with 6 bases separating them. The CDR3 nucleotides are TGTGCCAGCAGCAAGGGGAACACCGGGGAGCTGTTTTTT. It codes for CASSKGNTGELFF.